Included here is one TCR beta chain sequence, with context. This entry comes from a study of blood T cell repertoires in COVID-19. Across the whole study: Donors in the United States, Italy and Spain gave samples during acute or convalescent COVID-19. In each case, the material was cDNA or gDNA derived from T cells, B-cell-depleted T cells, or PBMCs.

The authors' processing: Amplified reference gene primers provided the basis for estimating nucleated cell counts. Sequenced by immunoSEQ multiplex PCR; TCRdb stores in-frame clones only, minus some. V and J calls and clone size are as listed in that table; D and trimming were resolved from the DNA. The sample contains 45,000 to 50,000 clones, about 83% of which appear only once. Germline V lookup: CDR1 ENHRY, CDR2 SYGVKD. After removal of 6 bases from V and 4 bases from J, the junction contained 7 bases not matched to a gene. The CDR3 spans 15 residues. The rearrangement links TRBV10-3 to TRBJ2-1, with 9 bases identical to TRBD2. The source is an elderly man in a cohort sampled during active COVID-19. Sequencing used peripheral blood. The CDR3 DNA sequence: TGTGCCATCAGCGGGGGACTAGCAGGATACAATGAGCAGTTCTTC. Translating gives CAISGGLAGYNEQFF.